This T cell receptor beta chain was recovered during a study of OX40 agonist ivuxolimab in advanced cancers. At the level of the study: Of mixed ages from about 20 to 80 and averaging approximately 60 years, the group was around 78% male.

Autoimmune disease history or systemic immunosuppression led to patient exclusion. Sequencing was performed with immunoSEQ multiplex PCR; in TCRdb, only in-frame clones are kept and a portion is missing. The data contain fewer than 85,000 clones, 90% of them singletons. V lost 9 bases, J lost 0 bases, and 6 bases stayed unmatched. This CDR3 spans 17 amino acids. Germline values: CDR1 LNHDA, CDR2 SQIVND (reference sequence). Sequences were derived from CD4+ or CD8+ T cells sorted from blood, sampled in a trial of the OX40 agonist ivuxolimab. This sequence originates from an adult with an advanced solid tumor such as melanoma, head and neck, liver or kidney cancer. J is TRBJ2-6 and V is TRBV19, with TRBD2 identical over 12 bases. The CDR3 is CASRGLAGSSGANVLTF. In DNA, the CDR3 is TGTGCCAGCCGCGGACTAGCGGGGAGCTCTGGGGCCAACGTCCTGACTTTC.